This T cell receptor (beta chain) was captured in a study of beta chain features in type 1 diabetes. The study reverse transcribed the entire isolated RNA, so it sequenced expressed TCRB transcripts. Naive, central memory and regulatory T cell samples averaged about 3.6 million immunoSEQ reads each. Sequencing was performed with immunoSEQ multiplex PCR; in TCRdb, only in-frame clones are kept and a portion is missing. Altogether about 650,000 clones are present, 9.5% to 15% being singletons, with the ten largest covering around 0.12%. Per germline, CDR1 MDHEN and CDR2 SYDVKM. The ends were cut back, 3 bases at V and 9 bases at J, with 12 bases in the middle. The CDR3 contains 14 residues. As concerns this clone: Its antigen is still unknown. Other DNA sequences in this sample translate to the same CDR3.

Study-level findings and limits: A cDNA-based sequencing approach could over-represent cells with high TCR expression. Type 1 diabetes patients had VDJ junctions that carried fewer insertions and more deletions. All four CD4+ subsets of Type 1 diabetes patients contained TCRB CDR3s that were moderately but significantly shorter. Whether HLA type influences TCRB rearrangement remained unresolved here.

The chain is built from TRBV28 and TRBJ1-6, with a tentative D call TRBD1 (5 bases). The receptor's source is a man younger than 40 with type 1 diabetes. The sample consisted of naive CD4+ T cells from blood. The CDR3 protein is CASSLGQGGSPLHF. CDR3 DNA sequence: TGTGCCAGCAGTTTGGGGCAGGGAGGTTCACCCCTCCACTTT.